The 5 T cell receptor beta chains below were found in one sample sequenced in a study of beta chain features in type 1 diabetes. Study-level points and caveats: TCRB CDR3s were moderately but significantly shorter in Type 1 diabetes patients in all four CD4+ subsets.

Expressed TCRB transcripts were sequenced, since all the RNA that had been isolated was reverse transcribed. The table came from immunoSEQ multiplex PCR; TCRdb's copy has only in-frame clones and leaves some out. Among approximately 360,000 clones listed, roughly 13% were seen once. The antigens of these receptors remain unknown. The sequencing sample was made of naive CD4+ T cells from blood. Receptor source: a woman between 18 and 29 years old with type 1 diabetes.

This sequence joins TRBV6-5 and TRBJ2-3, with D maybe TRBD2 (6 bases). Germline CDR1 reads MNHEY; CDR2 reads SVGAGI. Trimming pared 8 bases from V and 4 bases from J, leaving 10 bases between. This CDR3 contains 12 residues. The DNA of the CDR3 is TGTGCCAGCGGAGGGTTCGCAGATACGCAGTATTTT. It translates to CASGGFADTQYF.

This clone was detected a few times. The gene calls are TRBV6-4 and TRBJ2-1, with D possibly TRBD1 on 6 matching bases. The V and J ends lost 6 bases and 6 bases respectively, with 21 bases between them. This CDR3 is built from 16 residues. The germline V gene has CDR1 MRHNA and CDR2 SNTAGT. In DNA, the CDR3 is TGTGCCAGCAGCGCTGGGCCCAGGGGTTCCCGCAATGAGCAGTTCTTC. This gives the protein CASSAGPRGSRNEQFF.

This clone has only a few counts. The rearrangement joins TRBV18 to TRBJ1-2; D remains ambiguous. Trimming took off 3 bases at V and 3 bases at J, with 14 bases between the two ends. CDR3 length equals 15 residues. Germline CDR1 reads KGHSH; CDR2 reads LQKENI. CDR3 sequence: CASSPSERLDYGYTF. The CDR3 bases are TGTGCCAGCTCACCTTCGGAGAGGCTAGACTATGGCTACACCTTC.

This clone was observed a handful of times. This sequence joins TRBV5-1 and TRBJ2-6, with a possible D match to TRBD1 (5 bases). CDR3 size: 16 residues. Germline V lookup: CDR1 SGHRS, CDR2 YFSETQ. V was clipped by 0 bases and J by 4 bases, with 11 bases between them. CDR3 DNA sequence: TGCGCCAGCAGCTTGGTCCCAGGGCCCGGGGCCAACGTCCTGACTTTC. Protein: CASSLVPGPGANVLTF.

The table lists this clone with a few counts. The rearrangement joins TRBV5-1 to TRBJ1-4; 7 positions match TRBD1. V gave up 4 bases and J gave up 7 bases; unmatched junction bases: 16. The CDR3 loop spans 17 amino acids. Germline CDR1 and CDR2: SGHRS and YFSETQ. For the CDR3, the DNA is TGCGCCAGCAGCCGCCGGGACAGCCCATTGAAGGGTGAAAAACTGTTTTTT. Translating it yields CASSRRDSPLKGEKLFF.